This TCR beta chain comes out of a study of early T cells in non-severe SARS-CoV-2 infection. Study information: Sequencing targeted bulk RNA from unsorted whole blood, leaving chains unpaired. Study conclusions and caveats: Private and CD4 specificities were missed by VDJdb matching, skewed to anti-spike CD8.

This clonotype was detected many times. The antigen remains undetermined. Germline values: CDR1 SEHNR, CDR2 FQNEAQ (reference sequence). The CDR3 consists of 14 residues. V lost 5 bases and J 8 bases, leaving 17 bases between the germline ends. The TCR library protocol was used to attach unique molecular identifiers. These identifiers were attached to individual cDNA molecules. MiXCR, run by TCRdb on the 5' RACE reads, gives a single entry per CDR3 protein. In the table there are 40,000 to 55,000 distinct CDR3 sequences, around 4.1% of which are singletons. The chain recombines TRBV7-9 with TRBJ2-3; either TRBD1 or TRBD2 may supply D (5 bases each). This sequence originates from an adult who was a healthcare worker with PCR-confirmed SARS-CoV-2 infection or an uninfected control (not recorded which). Sequenced: whole blood. CDR3 bases: TGTGCCAGCAGCCCGGTGGGGGTTTCGGGTACGCAGTATTTT. This encodes CASSPVGVSGTQYF.